This T cell receptor beta chain was captured in a study of T cells after yellow fever vaccination (dated by TCRdb to between 2019 and 2020). General notes on the study: Libraries from fractions with low cell numbers were prepared with the SMART-Seq v4 Ultra Low Input RNA kit. To track T-cell clones before and after primary and booster YFV17D yellow fever vaccination, bulk TCR alpha and beta repertoires were sequenced longitudinally. Bulk PBMC replicates and cell subsets were isolated from blood drawn at multiple timepoints before and after both primary and secondary immunization. Two healthy male donors made up the cohort, one aged 18 to 29 years and the other aged 30 to 40 years.

TCR cDNA was made using 5'RACE template switching, a step that added a universal primer site and unique molecular identifiers. cDNA synthesis was primed from both the TCR alpha and TCR beta constant segments. Library amplification involved two PCR steps, and the second step added sample barcodes and sequencing adapters. Sequencing of libraries was performed on Illumina HiSeq 2500 (2x100 bp) or NovaSeq (2x150 bp). On the study's bioinformatics: MIGEC was used to demultiplex reads and collapse the reads into UMI consensus sequences, and MiXCR was used for V(D)J alignment. Clonotypes responding to the vaccine were identified with edgeR on replicate PBMC samples, with the criteria of FDR below 0.01 and a log2 fold change above 5 up to day 15. Bulk clonotypes were assigned CD4 or CD8 identity according to which sequenced CD4 or CD8 repertoire held them at higher abundance. TCRdb handled the public reads itself, with Q25 trimming in fastp and clone calling in MiXCR, and kept productive beta chains. Every distinct CDR3 protein forms one entry, paired with its most common genes and DNA. TCRdb, rather than the study authors, made the V and J calls. The sample yields around 140,000 distinct CDR3 sequences; more than 6.5% were counted once. The ten top clones hold over 0.55% of the sample.

General study outcomes and caveats: Only a couple of donors were included in the study, so the extent to which the findings can be generalized is limited. Most clones expanded after primary vaccination were re-detected after the booster (96% of CD4 and approximately 85% of CD8), suggesting broad memory maintenance. A small fraction of clonotypes appeared in both the CD4 and CD8 compartments, likely as a result of convergent recombination. FACS-sorted repertoires could contain abundant contaminating clonotypes from the bulk population, so computational filtering was required. Compared with the primary T-cell response, the secondary T-cell response was faster but weaker, reaching its peak on day 5 rather than on day 15.

The treatment or condition label of this sample denotes: live attenuated yellow fever vaccine strain. PBMCs were isolated from peripheral blood using a standard Ficoll-Paque protocol. Dynabeads CD4 and CD8 positive selection kits were used to isolate CD4 and CD8 T-cell fractions. TriZol was used to extract RNA from bulk PBMCs, from CD4 and CD8 fractions, and from dextramer-positive and dextramer-negative fractions. CDR1 and CDR2, per the germline V gene (reference sequence), are DFQATT and SNEGSKA. At the junction V is shortened by 1 base and J by 4 bases; bases outside the gene matches: 17. From the cysteine through the phenylalanine, the CDR3 covers 20 amino acids. Only the CDR3 DNA stays, 60 bases, in frame from base 1. About this clonotype: The target of this receptor is not known. No quality values exist for individual bases; no much larger clone is one base distant.

The sample was CD4+ T cells sorted from PBMCs, taken 10 days after the yellow fever booster vaccination. The chain links TRBV20-1 with TRBJ2-2; TRBD2 matches 11 bases in the middle. The receptor was derived from a man between 25 and 39 years old who received the YFV17D yellow fever vaccine. CDR3 loop: CSARAPTGVAGGLSTGELFF. The nucleotide sequence is TGCAGTGCTAGAGCTCCCACTGGGGTAGCGGGAGGGCTAAGCACCGGGGAGCTGTTTTTT.